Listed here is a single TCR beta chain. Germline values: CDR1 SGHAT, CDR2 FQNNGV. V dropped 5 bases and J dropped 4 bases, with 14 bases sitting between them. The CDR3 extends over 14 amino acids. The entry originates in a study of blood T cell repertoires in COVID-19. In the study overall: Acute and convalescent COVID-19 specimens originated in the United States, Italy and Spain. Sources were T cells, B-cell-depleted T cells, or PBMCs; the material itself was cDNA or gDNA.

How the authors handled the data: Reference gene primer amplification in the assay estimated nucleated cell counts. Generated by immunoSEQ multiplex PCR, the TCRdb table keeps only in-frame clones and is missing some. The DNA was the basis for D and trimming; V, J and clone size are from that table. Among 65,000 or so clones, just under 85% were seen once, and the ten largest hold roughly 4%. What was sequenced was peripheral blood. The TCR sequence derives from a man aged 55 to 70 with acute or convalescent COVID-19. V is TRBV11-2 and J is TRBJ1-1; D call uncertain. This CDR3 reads CASSVLAGSTEAFF. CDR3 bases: TGTGCCAGCAGCGTCCTAGCGGGGAGCACTGAAGCTTTCTTT.